Listed below are T cell receptor beta chains from one sample, sequenced in a study of T cell repertoires in cytomegalovirus infection. TCRdb passed the reads through MiXCR, listing each CDR3 protein once. Of some 320,000 distinct CDR3 sequences in the sample, over 7.5% were seen once. Sequencing was carried out using PBMCs. These receptors all stem from a human donor in good health (CMV status not recorded). Some clones in this sample may be carry-over from other donors' samples. The CDR3 runs from the conserved cysteine through the conserved F or W. A D gene is named only where the DNA matches it firmly. Size values are once, few and many counts, or a class for expanded clones, and some rows have none.

j_gene	d_gene	abundance	v_gene	CDR3nt	CDR3aa
TRBJ2-1	.	.	TRBV7-3	TGTGCCAGCAGCTTAGGCGGGACACAGAGCGATGAGCAGTTCTTC	CASSLGGTQSDEQFF
TRBJ1-3	.	.	TRBV7-4	TGTGCCAGCAGCTTCGGGGCCGCTGGAAACACCATATATTTT	CASSFGAAGNTIYF
TRBJ2-5	TRBD2	few	TRBV7-6	TGTGCCAGCAGCTTAACAGCGGGAGGAGTAGGAGAGACCCAGTACTTC	CASSLTAGGVGETQYF
TRBJ2-6	.	few	TRBV27	TGTGCCAGCAGTTTAACGCAGGGTTCTGGGGCCAACGTCCTGACTTTC	CASSLTQGSGANVLTF
TRBJ2-7	.	.	TRBV6-2/TRBV6-3	TGTGCCTCACATCGGGACGGCGTCCACGAGCAGTACTTC	CASHRDGVHEQYF
TRBJ2-7	.	many	TRBV20-1	TGCAGTGCTAAGCGGGACAGGGTAGCGGGGGAAGAGCAGTACTTC	CSAKRDRVAGEEQYF
TRBJ2-6	.	few	TRBV7-8	TGTGCCAGCAGCTTACGGGAGGGGGCAGGCTCTGGGGCCAACGTCCTGACTTTC	CASSLREGAGSGANVLTF
TRBJ2-2	TRBD2	many	TRBV7-9	TGTGCCAGCAGCTCGAGACTAGCGGGAACGAACACCGGGGAGCTGTTTTTT	CASSSRLAGTNTGELFF
TRBJ2-7	TRBD2	few	TRBV7-2	TGTGCCAGCAGCGCGGGACTAGCGGGAACCTACGAGCAGTACTTC	CASSAGLAGTYEQYF
TRBJ1-5	TRBD1	.	TRBV20-1	TGCAGTGCCGCAATCCCGACAGGGGGCGGTCAGCCCCAGCATTTT	CSAAIPTGGGQPQHF
TRBJ2-3	TRBD1	many	TRBV28	TGTGCCAGCAGGACTCCGGGACAGGGAACAGATACGCAGTATTTT	CASRTPGQGTDTQYF
TRBJ2-2	.	once	TRBV19	TGTGCCAGTAGAAGGGAGACCGGGGAGCTGTTTTTT	CASRRETGELFF
TRBJ2-1	TRBD2	few	TRBV28	TGTGCCAGCTCCACCGGGACTACCACTATCAATGAGCAGTTCTTC	CASSTGTTTINEQFF
TRBJ1-1	TRBD1	.	TRBV9	TGTGCCAGCAGCGTCTACGAGGGGGCCAACACTGAAGCTTTCTTT	CASSVYEGANTEAFF
TRBJ2-1	.	few	TRBV4-2	TGTGCCAGCAGCCAAGATAAAACCTCGTCCCCGTTCTTC	CASSQDKTSSPFF
TRBJ1-6	.	many	TRBV7-6	TGTGCCAGCAGCCCCGGGACAAATTATAATTCACCCCTCCACTTT	CASSPGTNYNSPLHF
TRBJ2-1	TRBD2	many	TRBV28	TGTGCCAGCAGTTTGGTAGCGGGAGGTCTACGCCACAATGAGCAGTTCTTC	CASSLVAGGLRHNEQFF
TRBJ2-1	.	.	TRBV20-1	TGCAGTGCTAGATCCCTCTCCGGGGGGCCTAATGAGCAGTTCTTC	CSARSLSGGPNEQFF
TRBJ2-5	TRBD1	many	TRBV7-8	TGTGCCAGCAGCCATCGGACAGGACAAGAGACCCAGTACTTC	CASSHRTGQETQYF
TRBJ1-1	.	few	TRBV15	TGTGCCACCAGCAGAGATCACCGGGAAGCTTTCTTT	CATSRDHREAFF
TRBJ2-1	TRBD2	many	TRBV7-3	TGTGCCAGCAGTCTTGCGGGGGGGCGTTATGATGAGCAGTTCTTC	CASSLAGGRYDEQFF
TRBJ2-3	.	many	TRBV7-9	TGTGCCAGCAGCCCCGGACTTTTGCAGTATTTT	CASSPGLLQYF
TRBJ2-3	.	few	TRBV12-3/TRBV12-4	TGTGCCAGCAGTACCGAGTCTAGCACAGATACGCAGTATTTT	CASSTESSTDTQYF
TRBJ1-6	.	.	TRBV28	TGTGCCAGCAGTTCAACCACCTGGAATTCACCCCTCCACTTT	CASSSTTWNSPLHF
TRBJ1-2	TRBD1	few	TRBV6-2/TRBV6-3	TGTGCCAGCAGTTACACAGGGGAAATAGGCTACACCTTC	CASSYTGEIGYTF
TRBJ2-3	.	few	TRBV4-2	TGTGCCAGCAGCCAAGCCTTGGACCACGCCGGGACAGATACGCAGTATTTT	CASSQALDHAGTDTQYF
TRBJ2-7	.	many	TRBV27	TGTGCCAGCAGTTCCAGGGGAGCGAGAGAGCAGTACTTC	CASSSRGAREQYF
TRBJ1-2	.	.	TRBV19	TGTGCCACTCACTTCGATTGGCGATCTGGCTACACCTTC	CATHFDWRSGYTF
TRBJ2-1	.	few	TRBV5-3	TGTGCCAGCAGAGCCTCTAGTTTGTATGAGCAGTTCTTC	CASRASSLYEQFF
TRBJ1-2	.	.	TRBV7-9	TGTGCCAGCAGCTTGTCACCGTCCGTCTATGGCTACACCTTC	CASSLSPSVYGYTF
TRBJ2-2	.	many	TRBV19	TGTGCCAGTACCCCACTAAGTTCCCCTCCCGGGGAGCTGTTTTTT	CASTPLSSPPGELFF